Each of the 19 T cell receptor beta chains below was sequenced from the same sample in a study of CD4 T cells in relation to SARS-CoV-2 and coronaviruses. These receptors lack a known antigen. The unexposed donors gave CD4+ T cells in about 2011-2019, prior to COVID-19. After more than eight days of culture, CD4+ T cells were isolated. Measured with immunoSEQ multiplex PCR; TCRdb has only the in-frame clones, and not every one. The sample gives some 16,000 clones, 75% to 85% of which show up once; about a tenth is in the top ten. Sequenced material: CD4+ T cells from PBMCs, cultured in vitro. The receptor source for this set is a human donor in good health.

The CDR3 bases are TGTGCCAGCAGCGGCAAAAGGGTGGCCGGAGAGACCCAGTACTTC. This gives the protein CASSGKRVAGETQYF. The gene calls are TRBV7-6 and TRBJ2-5; D uncertain. Looked up from germline, CDR1 is SGHVS and CDR2 is FNYEAQ. Trimming took 5 bases from V and 4 from J, leaving 17 bases between them. The CDR3 has 15 residues.

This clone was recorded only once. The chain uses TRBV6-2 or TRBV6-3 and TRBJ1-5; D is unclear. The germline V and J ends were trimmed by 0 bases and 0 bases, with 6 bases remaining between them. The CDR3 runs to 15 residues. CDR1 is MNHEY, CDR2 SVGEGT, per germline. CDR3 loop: CASSYSRYSNQPQHF. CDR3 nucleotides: TGTGCCAGCAGTTACTCCAGATATAGCAATCAGCCCCAGCATTTT.

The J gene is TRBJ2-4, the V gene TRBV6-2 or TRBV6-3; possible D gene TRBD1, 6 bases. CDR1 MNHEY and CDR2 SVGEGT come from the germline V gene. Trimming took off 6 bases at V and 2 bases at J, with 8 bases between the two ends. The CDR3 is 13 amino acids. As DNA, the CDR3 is TGTGCCAGCAGCGGACAGCCCAAAAACATTCAGTACTTC. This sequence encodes CASSGQPKNIQYF.

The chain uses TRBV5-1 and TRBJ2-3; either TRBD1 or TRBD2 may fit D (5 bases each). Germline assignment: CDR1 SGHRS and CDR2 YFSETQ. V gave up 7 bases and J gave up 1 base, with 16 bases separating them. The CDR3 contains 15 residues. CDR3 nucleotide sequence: TGCGCCAGCGCCGAGGGGACCTACGGCACAGATACGCAGTATTTT. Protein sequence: CASAEGTYGTDTQYF.

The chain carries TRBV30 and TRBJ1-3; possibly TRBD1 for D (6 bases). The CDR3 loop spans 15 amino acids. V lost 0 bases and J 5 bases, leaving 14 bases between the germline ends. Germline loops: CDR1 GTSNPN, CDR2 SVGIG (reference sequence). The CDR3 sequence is CAWSVPGARRNTIYF. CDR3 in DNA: TGTGCCTGGAGTGTCCCGGGGGCTCGAAGAAACACCATATATTTT.

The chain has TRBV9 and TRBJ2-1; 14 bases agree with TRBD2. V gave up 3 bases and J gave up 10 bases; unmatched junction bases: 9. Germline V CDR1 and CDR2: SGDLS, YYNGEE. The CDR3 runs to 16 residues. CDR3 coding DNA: TGTGCCAGCAGCGAGGGGGGGACTAGCGGGGGTGGCGAGCAGTTCTTC. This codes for CASSEGGTSGGGEQFF.

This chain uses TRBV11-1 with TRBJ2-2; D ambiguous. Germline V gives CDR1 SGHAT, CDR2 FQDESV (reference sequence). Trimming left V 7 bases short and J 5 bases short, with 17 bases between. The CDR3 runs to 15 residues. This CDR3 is CASKSPSLGTGELFF. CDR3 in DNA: TGTGCCAGCAAAAGCCCCTCACTTGGAACCGGGGAGCTGTTTTTT.

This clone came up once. CDR3 sequence: CAWSVGTGHSPLHF. The CDR3, as DNA: TGTGCCTGGAGTGTAGGAACAGGGCATTCACCCCTCCACTTT. V usage is TRBV30 and J usage is TRBJ1-6, with D possibly being TRBD1 (6 bases). The CDR3 is made up of 14 amino acids. CDR1 is GTSNPN and CDR2 is SVGIG in the germline V gene (reference sequence). V shed 0 bases and J shed 8 bases, with 11 bases lying between them.

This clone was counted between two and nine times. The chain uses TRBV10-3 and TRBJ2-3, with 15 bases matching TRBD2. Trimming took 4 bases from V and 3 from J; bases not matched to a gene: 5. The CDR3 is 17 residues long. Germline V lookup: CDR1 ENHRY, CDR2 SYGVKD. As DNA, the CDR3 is TGTGCCATCAGTGTTGGGACTAGCGGGAGGCAGACAGATACGCAGTATTTT. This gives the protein CAISVGTSGRQTDTQYF.

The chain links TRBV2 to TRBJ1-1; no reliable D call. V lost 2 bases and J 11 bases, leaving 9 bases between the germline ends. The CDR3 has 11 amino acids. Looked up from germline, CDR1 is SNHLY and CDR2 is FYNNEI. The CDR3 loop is CASSERVRAFF. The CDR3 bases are TGTGCCAGCAGTGAAAGGGTTAGGGCTTTCTTT.

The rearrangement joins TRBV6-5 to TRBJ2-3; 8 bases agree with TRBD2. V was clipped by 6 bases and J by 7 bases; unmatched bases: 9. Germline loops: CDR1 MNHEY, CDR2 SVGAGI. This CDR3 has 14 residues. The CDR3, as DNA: TGTGCCAGCAGCCCCGGGGGGGCTTCGTATACGCAGTATTTT. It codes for CASSPGGASYTQYF.

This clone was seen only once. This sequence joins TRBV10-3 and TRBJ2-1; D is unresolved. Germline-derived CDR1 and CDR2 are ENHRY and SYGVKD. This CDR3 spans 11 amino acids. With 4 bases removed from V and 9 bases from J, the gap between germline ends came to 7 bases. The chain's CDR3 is CAISGAGEQFF. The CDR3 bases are TGTGCCATCAGTGGGGCCGGTGAGCAGTTCTTC.

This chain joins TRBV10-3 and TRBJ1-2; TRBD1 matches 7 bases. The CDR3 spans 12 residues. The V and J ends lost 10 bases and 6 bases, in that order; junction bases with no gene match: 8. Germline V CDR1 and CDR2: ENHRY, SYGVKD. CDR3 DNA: TGTGCCACCGCTTCCGACAGGGATGGCTACACCTTC. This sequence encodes CATASDRDGYTF.

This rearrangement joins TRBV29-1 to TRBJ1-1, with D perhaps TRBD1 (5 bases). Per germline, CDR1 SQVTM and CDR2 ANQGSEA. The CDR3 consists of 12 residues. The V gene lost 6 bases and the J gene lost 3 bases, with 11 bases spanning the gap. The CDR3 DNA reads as TGCAGCGTGCAGGGAGGGGACACTGAAGCTTTCTTT. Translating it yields CSVQGGDTEAFF. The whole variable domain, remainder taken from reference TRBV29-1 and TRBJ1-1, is SAVISQKPSRDICQRGTSLTIQCQVDSQVTMMFWYRQQPGQSLTLIATANQGSEATYESGFVIDKFPISRPNLTFSTLTVSNMSPEDSSIYLCSVQGGDTEAFFGQGTRLTVV.

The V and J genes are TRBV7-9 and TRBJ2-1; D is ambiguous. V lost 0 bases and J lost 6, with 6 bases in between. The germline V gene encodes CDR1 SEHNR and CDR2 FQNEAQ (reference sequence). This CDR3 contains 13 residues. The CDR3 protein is CASSLAQSNEQFF. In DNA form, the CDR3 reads TGTGCCAGCAGCTTAGCGCAAAGCAATGAGCAGTTCTTC.

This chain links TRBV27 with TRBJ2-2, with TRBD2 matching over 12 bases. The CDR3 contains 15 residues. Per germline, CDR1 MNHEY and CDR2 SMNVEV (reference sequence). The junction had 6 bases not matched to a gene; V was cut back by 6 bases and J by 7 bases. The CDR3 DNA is TGTGCCAGCAGGCGGACTAGCGGGATGAACGGGGAGCTGTTTTTT. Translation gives CASRRTSGMNGELFF.

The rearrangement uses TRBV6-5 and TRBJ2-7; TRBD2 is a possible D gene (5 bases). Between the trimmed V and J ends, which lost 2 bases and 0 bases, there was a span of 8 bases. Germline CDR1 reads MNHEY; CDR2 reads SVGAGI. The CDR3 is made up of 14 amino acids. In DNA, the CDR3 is TGTGCCAGCAGTTACGAAGCGGACTCCTACGAGCAGTACTTC. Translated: CASSYEADSYEQYF.

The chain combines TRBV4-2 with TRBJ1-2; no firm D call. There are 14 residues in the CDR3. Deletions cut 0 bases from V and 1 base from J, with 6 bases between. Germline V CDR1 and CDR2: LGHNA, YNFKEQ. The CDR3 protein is CASSQERRNYGYTF. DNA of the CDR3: TGTGCCAGCAGCCAAGAGAGGCGTAACTATGGCTACACCTTC.

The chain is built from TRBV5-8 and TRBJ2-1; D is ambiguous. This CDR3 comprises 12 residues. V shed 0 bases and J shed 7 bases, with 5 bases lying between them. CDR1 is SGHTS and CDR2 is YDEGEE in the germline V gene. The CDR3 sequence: CASSLAQNEQFF. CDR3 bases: TGTGCCAGCAGCTTGGCTCAAAATGAGCAGTTCTTC.